This T cell receptor beta chain was sequenced for a study of T cells expressing NK-cell markers. About the study: Sorted CD3+CD56+NKG2C+, CD3+CD56+NKG2C- and CD3+CD56-NKG2C+ T cells supplied TCR beta repertoires. One of the eight sequenced donors was seronegative, whereas the other seven were HCMV-seropositive. Study-wide points: About six donors showed dominant NKG2C+ clonotypes comprising roughly 1.0-7.5% of their CD8+ T cells. In several donors, dominant clonotypes made up roughly 25-60.1% of CD3+CD56-NKG2C+ cells.

This CDR3 contains 15 residues. CDR1 is SGHVS and CDR2 is FNYEAQ in the germline V gene. As for this clonotype: What it binds is not known.

TCRdb re-called the 5' RACE reads and gives one entry per CDR3 protein, without DNA. The table lists about 460,000 distinct CDR3 sequences. The sequence derives from a woman aged 45 to 65 in good health. The specimen was blood T cells: a sorted CD56 or NKG2C T cell subset, CD4+ or CD8+ T cells, or bulk PBMC T cells (not recorded which). V and J are TRBV7-6 and TRBJ2-2; TCRdb proposes TRBD2, but this gene call is untestable without DNA. The CDR3 loop reads CASSSGTSNTGELFF.